This is a list of T cell receptor beta chains from one sample in a study of CD8+ T cells in alopecia areata. Some clones are missing from TCRdb's copy, which holds only in-frame ones; the method was immunoSEQ multiplex PCR. This table holds 150,000 or so clones, roughly 44% found once. Sequenced material: CD4+ T cells sorted from blood. These receptor sequences come from a human donor with alopecia areata. Each CDR3 is given without its conserved first and last residue. Each record gives: J gene, clone size, V gene, CDR3 protein. Only part of the rows carry a size: once, few, many, or a class if the clone is expanded.

TRBJ1-2	few	TRBV29-1	SVESSGYGYT
TRBJ2-7	.	TRBV29-1	SVGTGLEQY
TRBJ2-7	.	TRBV20-1	SASRGNEQY
TRBJ1-1	few	TRBV29-1	SVRPTGLGTEAF
TRBJ2-1	.	TRBV29-1	SVETSGENEQF
TRBJ2-7	.	TRBV5-6	ASSFMGGPVYEQY
TRBJ1-1	.	TRBV5-1	ASSRAVNTEAF
TRBJ2-1	.	TRBV5-1	ASSGFDNEQF
TRBJ2-3	.	TRBV5-1	ASSLRQITDTQY
TRBJ1-1	.	TRBV30	AWSRGWSQINTEAF
TRBJ1-1	few	TRBV29-1	SVGVQGGNTEAF
TRBJ1-1	few	TRBV28	ASSPGHEYTEAF
TRBJ2-7	.	TRBV28	ASSRGTAPREQY
TRBJ2-1	.	TRBV30	AWSYGLADYNEQF
TRBJ2-3	.	TRBV30	ASSFRLAETSTDTQY
TRBJ2-5	few	TRBV7-9	ASGRETQY
TRBJ2-3	.	TRBV7-2	ASSLALRTDTQY
TRBJ2-1	few	TRBV28	ASSSSSARSYNEQF
TRBJ2-5	.	TRBV5-1	ASSYKETQY
TRBJ1-5	.	TRBV5-1	ASSLAGILNQPQH
TRBJ2-1	few	TRBV2	ASRGNVGNEQF
TRBJ2-3	.	TRBV5-1	ASSKWSDTQY
TRBJ2-7	.	TRBV9	ASSKGQPTYEQY
TRBJ2-5	.	TRBV7-9	ASSLGTNQETQY
TRBJ1-2	.	TRBV4-2	ASSQALRADGDGYT
TRBJ2-1	few	TRBV30	AWTPRAYNEQF
TRBJ2-7	.	TRBV19	ASSAGTGRGYEQY
TRBJ2-3	few	TRBV2	ASSPGLSDTQY
TRBJ2-7	.	TRBV5-4	ASSLAGTGSSYEQY
TRBJ2-7	few	TRBV28	ASSRPGQGYNEQY
TRBJ1-2	.	TRBV7-9	ASSLLDYYYGYT
TRBJ2-7	.	TRBV28	ASIDSYRGEQY
TRBJ2-1	.	TRBV6-5	ASSYSTSGSQF
TRBJ2-7	few	TRBV4-1	ASSPVRGLANYEQY
TRBJ2-7	few	TRBV14	ASSQGLADRWGYEQY
TRBJ2-1	.	TRBV7-2	ASSPTKGSYNEQF
TRBJ1-2	few	TRBV29-1	SVGVRVSGGGYT
TRBJ2-7	.	TRBV5-1	ASSLAPDGYEQY
TRBJ2-5	.	TRBV28	ASSFMGSPVETQY
TRBJ2-3	.	TRBV12-5	ASGLVWAADTQY
TRBJ1-5	few	TRBV19	ASSATGANQPQH
TRBJ2-7	.	TRBV5-1	ASSLATGTGDNEQY
TRBJ2-1	.	TRBV11-1	ASSPGGSIGYNEQF
TRBJ1-2	.	TRBV5-1	ASSSAGSGYT
TRBJ1-1	.	TRBV29-1	SVGQPNTEAF
TRBJ2-2	.	TRBV2	ASSEASRIGELF
TRBJ2-1	.	TRBV7-2	ASSLIIGGGEQF
TRBJ2-3	.	TRBV15	ATSRILGGDTQY
TRBJ2-4	.	TRBV28	ASSLSTNIQY
TRBJ2-5	few	TRBV5-4	ASSSTQGARETQY
TRBJ1-1	.	TRBV27	ASSPAGSSTEAF
TRBJ2-4	.	TRBV5-1	ASSLDVGAIAKNIQY
TRBJ2-1	.	TRBV30	AWRTIAGGTYNEQF
TRBJ2-7	.	TRBV19	ASTDLAGQASEQY